This T cell receptor beta chain was observed in a study of cytomegalovirus exposure and HLA in healthy donors. Study results and limitations: It was reportedly the case that the classifier diagnosed cytomegalovirus status with high specificity and sensitivity. Most CMV-associated TCR beta chains were later found to appear HLA-restricted.

A note on this clone: Its specificity is unknown.

PCR amplification relied on 60 Vbeta primers (plus 13 Jbeta primers). The method was immunoSEQ multiplex PCR; TCRdb's version includes in-frame clones alone and lacks a portion of them. This sample has 120,000 to 150,000 clones, with 75% to 80% found just once. Sequences were obtained from PBMCs. The sequence came from a middle-aged man in good health and CMV-seropositive.

As DNA, the CDR3 is TGCGCCAGCAGCATTACGGGGCGGGAGTCTAGCACAGATACGCAGTATTTT. This codes for CASSITGRESSTDTQYF. The genes are TRBV4-3 and TRBJ2-3, with TRBD2 matching 7 bases. Germline V gives CDR1 LGHNA, CDR2 YSLEER. V was clipped by 5 bases and J by 0 bases; unmatched bases: 11. The CDR3 extends over 17 amino acids.